These T cell receptor beta chains were read from a single sample in a study of regulatory T cells in long-lasting Graves disease. MiXCR, applied by TCRdb to the multiplex PCR reads, yields one record per CDR3 protein. The sample holds over 650,000 distinct CDR3 sequences; around 30% are singletons and the top ten take 40% to 50%. Sequences were derived from peripheral blood mononuclear cells (PBMCs), sampled when the disease was refractory, from a patient treated with antithyroid drugs. These receptors originate from a female donor with Graves disease. Both conserved end residues are part of each CDR3. The order of the fields is D gene, J gene, clone size, V gene, CDR3 DNA, CDR3 protein. A D gene is named only where the DNA matches it firmly. Only some rows state a clone size, as once, few, many or a class for expanded clones.

d_call: NA; j_call: TRBJ1-1; clone_size: NA; v_call: TRBV5-6; cdr3_nt: TGTGCCAGCAGCGGGAGCCTCACTGAAGCTTTCTTT; cdr3_aa: CASSGSLTEAFF
d_call: TRBD2; j_call: TRBJ2-2; clone_size: NA; v_call: TRBV7-9; cdr3_nt: TGTGCCAGCAGCGCAAACGGCCTAGCGGGAATGCACGGGGAGCTGTTTTTT; cdr3_aa: CASSANGLAGMHGELFF
d_call: TRBD1; j_call: TRBJ1-5; clone_size: NA; v_call: TRBV12-5; cdr3_nt: TGTGCTAGTGGTTTGACTAGGGACAGAACTCGAAATCAGCCCCAGCATTTT; cdr3_aa: CASGLTRDRTRNQPQHF
d_call: TRBD1; j_call: TRBJ1-6; clone_size: few; v_call: TRBV15; cdr3_nt: TGTGCCACCAGCAGAGATAGCGGACAGGGACAATCACCCCTCCACTTT; cdr3_aa: CATSRDSGQGQSPLHF
d_call: TRBD1; j_call: TRBJ2-1; clone_size: NA; v_call: TRBV11-1; cdr3_nt: TGTGCCAGCAGCCCATGGGGACAGGGGGCTTATGAGCAGTTCTTC; cdr3_aa: CASSPWGQGAYEQFF
d_call: NA; j_call: TRBJ1-1; clone_size: NA; v_call: TRBV12-3/TRBV12-4; cdr3_nt: TGTGCCAGCAGTTTATCCAGGGTAAAAACTGAAGCTTTCTTT; cdr3_aa: CASSLSRVKTEAFF
d_call: NA; j_call: TRBJ1-5; clone_size: NA; v_call: TRBV28; cdr3_nt: TGTGCCAGCAGAAAAGAGGGGGATAGCAATCAGCCCCAGCATTTT; cdr3_aa: CASRKEGDSNQPQHF
d_call: TRBD1; j_call: TRBJ1-2; clone_size: NA; v_call: TRBV4-2; cdr3_nt: TGTGCCAGCAGCCAATGGGGACAGGAAGATCGCGGCTACACCTTC; cdr3_aa: CASSQWGQEDRGYTF
d_call: NA; j_call: TRBJ2-2; clone_size: NA; v_call: TRBV27; cdr3_nt: TGTGCCAGCAAGGGACTCCTCTTCACCGGGGAGCTGTTTTTT; cdr3_aa: CASKGLLFTGELFF
d_call: NA; j_call: TRBJ2-5; clone_size: NA; v_call: TRBV9; cdr3_nt: TGTGCCAGCAGCGTAACCTCGGGTCGGATGCAAGAGACCCAGTACTTC; cdr3_aa: CASSVTSGRMQETQYF
d_call: TRBD2; j_call: TRBJ2-7; clone_size: many; v_call: TRBV6-5; cdr3_nt: TGTGCCAGCAGTTACCCTATAGCGGGAAACGTCAACGAGCAGTACTTC; cdr3_aa: CASSYPIAGNVNEQYF
d_call: TRBD1; j_call: TRBJ1-2; clone_size: NA; v_call: TRBV6-1; cdr3_nt: TGTGCCAGCAGAAACCGCGGGACAGGGGTTGGCTACACCTTC; cdr3_aa: CASRNRGTGVGYTF
d_call: NA; j_call: TRBJ2-1; clone_size: few; v_call: TRBV6-6; cdr3_nt: TGTGCCAGCAGTTACTCGATCGGGAGCTCCTACAATGAGCAGTTCTTC; cdr3_aa: CASSYSIGSSYNEQFF
d_call: NA; j_call: TRBJ1-2; clone_size: NA; v_call: TRBV3-1; cdr3_nt: TGTGCCAGCAGCCAAAAGGCCGCCGTTCTGAACTATGGCTACACCTTC; cdr3_aa: CASSQKAAVLNYGYTF
d_call: NA; j_call: TRBJ1-5; clone_size: many; v_call: TRBV27; cdr3_nt: TGTGCCAGCAGCCCCCGTCCGCGACAGCCCCAGCATTTT; cdr3_aa: CASSPRPRQPQHF
d_call: TRBD2; j_call: TRBJ2-7; clone_size: NA; v_call: TRBV18; cdr3_nt: TGTGCCAGCTCAACACAAGCGGGAGCGTCCTACGAGCAGTACTTC; cdr3_aa: CASSTQAGASYEQYF
d_call: TRBD2; j_call: TRBJ2-5; clone_size: many; v_call: TRBV3-1; cdr3_nt: TGTGCCAGCAGCATAGCGGGACAAGAGACCCAGTACTTC; cdr3_aa: CASSIAGQETQYF
d_call: NA; j_call: TRBJ1-5; clone_size: NA; v_call: TRBV19; cdr3_nt: TGTGCCAGTAGTCCTCGTAATCAGCTCCAGCATTTT; cdr3_aa: CASSPRNQLQHF
d_call: TRBD1; j_call: TRBJ2-7; clone_size: NA; v_call: TRBV25-1; cdr3_nt: TGTGCCAGCAGTTCCTACTCGGGGACAGGGCAGTACTTC; cdr3_aa: CASSSYSGTGQYF
d_call: NA; j_call: TRBJ1-4; clone_size: NA; v_call: TRBV20-1; cdr3_nt: TGCAGTGCTAGTTCATTCCAGGGAGGCGAAAAACTGTTTTTT; cdr3_aa: CSASSFQGGEKLFF
d_call: NA; j_call: TRBJ1-1; clone_size: few; v_call: TRBV6-1; cdr3_nt: TGTGCCAGCAGGTCGACATCAAGTATCCTGAAGCTAGCTTTCTTT; cdr3_aa: CASRSTSSILKLAFF
d_call: TRBD1; j_call: TRBJ1-2; clone_size: many; v_call: TRBV6-1; cdr3_nt: TGTGCCAGCAGTGAAGCGGGACAGAGAGCGAACTATGGCTACACCTTC; cdr3_aa: CASSEAGQRANYGYTF